This entry lists 32 T cell receptor beta chains sequenced from one sample in a study of shared clonotypes between healthy human individuals. Sequencing used immunoSEQ multiplex PCR; TCRdb keeps in-frame clones, though not all of them. The table lists some 450,000 clones, about 74% of them singletons. Input material: PBMCs. The source of these receptors is a woman aged 40 to 55 in good health. Some clones in this sample may be carry-over from other donors' samples.

A remark on this clone: The junction does not match germline at one end; this may be a read error. J is TRBJ2-5 and V is TRBV18, with D unclear. This CDR3 spans 13 amino acids. Germline V gene lookup returns CDR1 KGHSH and CDR2 LQKENI. The CDR3 region has the DNA TGTGCCAGCCCACCGTTGGGTCAAGAGACCCAGTACTTC. Residues: CASPPLGQETQYF.

The chain recombines TRBV5-1 with TRBJ2-5, with 7 bases identical to TRBD2. Germline V CDR1 and CDR2: SGHRS, YFSETQ. This CDR3 contains 13 residues. Trimming at V came to 6 bases and at J to 4 bases, leaving 6 bases not matched to a gene. This CDR3 is CASNSPGGETQYF. The DNA for the CDR3 is TGCGCCAGCAACTCGCCGGGAGGAGAGACCCAGTACTTC.

This clone was recorded once. The chain is built from TRBV7-2 and TRBJ2-7, with 7 bases that match TRBD2. Per germline, CDR1 SGHTA and CDR2 FQGNSA. The CDR3 loop spans 16 amino acids. V shed 4 bases, J shed 6 bases, and the junction held 15 bases outside the gene matches. The CDR3 coding sequence is TGTGCCAGCAGCTCCCAAGCGGGAAACCTCCCTTCCGAGCAGTACTTC. Translating it yields CASSSQAGNLPSEQYF.

The chain links TRBV11-3 to TRBJ2-5; perhaps TRBD2 as D (7 bases). The ends were cut back, 5 bases at V and 4 bases at J, with 20 bases in the middle. There are 16 residues in the CDR3. Per the germline V gene, CDR1 is SGHNT and CDR2 is YENEEA. Here the CDR3 DNA reads TGTGCCAGCAGCGTCGGGGGCCAGGGAGGGTTAGAGACCCAGTACTTC. This codes for CASSVGGQGGLETQYF. Supplemented by reference TRBV11-3 and TRBJ2-5, the full variable domain reads EAGVVQSPRYKIIEKKQPVAFWCNPISGHNTLYWYLQNLGQGPELLIRYENEEAVDDSQLPKDRFSAERLKGVDSTLKIQPAELGDSAVYLCASSVGGQGGLETQYFGPGTRLLVL.

This clone was seen once. The rearrangement joins TRBV6-1 to TRBJ2-3; 11 bases agree with TRBD2. Germline CDR1 reads MNHNS; CDR2 reads SASEGT. V dropped 1 base and J dropped 8; count of bases not matched to a gene: 8. The CDR3 sequence is 16 residues long. The CDR3 is CASSEGGLAGIGTQYF. CDR3 nucleotides: TGTGCCAGCAGTGAAGGCGGACTAGCGGGCATTGGTACGCAGTATTTT.

The chain carries TRBV10-3 and TRBJ2-3; D ambiguous. The CDR3 loop spans 13 amino acids. The ends were cut back, 2 bases at V and 0 bases at J, with 3 bases in the middle. Germline V gives CDR1 ENHRY, CDR2 SYGVKD. In DNA, the CDR3 is TGTGCCATCAGTGAGGCTAGCACAGATACGCAGTATTTT. Its translation is CAISEASTDTQYF.

The V call is TRBV5-1, the J call TRBJ1-4; 7 bases are shared with TRBD1. V lost 2 bases and J lost 8; bases outside the gene matches: 6. The CDR3 extends over 14 amino acids. In germline, CDR1 is SGHRS, CDR2 YFSETQ. The CDR3 reads CASSFDRVAEKLFF. The CDR3 nucleotides read TGCGCCAGCAGCTTTGACAGGGTAGCCGAAAAACTGTTTTTT.

This clone turned up a few times. This chain joins TRBV7-9 and TRBJ1-1, with 7 bases that match TRBD1. The germline gives CDR1 SEHNR, CDR2 FQNEAQ (reference sequence). The CDR3 has 14 residues. J lost 4 bases, V lost 5 bases, and 7 bases had no gene match. CDR3 in amino acids: CASSITGVGTEAFF. The CDR3 DNA reads as TGTGCCAGCAGCATTACAGGGGTGGGCACTGAAGCTTTCTTT.

The chain carries TRBV29-1 and TRBJ2-1, with a tentative D call TRBD1 (5 bases). The CDR3 contains 14 residues. Looked up from germline, CDR1 is SQVTM and CDR2 is ANQGSEA. Trimming took off 7 bases at V and 5 bases at J, with 18 bases between the two ends. The CDR3 is CSANIGGQHNEQFF. CDR3 nucleotides: TGCAGCGCCAACATTGGCGGACAACACAATGAGCAGTTCTTC.

This clone was counted a single time. The rearrangement joins TRBV13 to TRBJ2-1, with 7 nucleotides matching TRBD1. The germline V gene has CDR1 PRHDT and CDR2 FYEKMQ (reference sequence). With 6 bases clipped from V and 2 bases from J, the junction kept 7 bases outside the gene matches. The CDR3 has 15 residues. In DNA form, the CDR3 reads TGTGCCAGCAGTCCAGGGGGAACAACCTACAATGAGCAGTTCTTC. Protein product: CASSPGGTTYNEQFF.

This chain links TRBV2 with TRBJ1-3; possible D gene TRBD1, 5 bases. Germline CDR1 is SNHLY and CDR2 is FYNNEI. Deletions cut 4 bases from V and 4 bases from J, with 14 bases between. The CDR3 totals 15 residues. The DNA of the CDR3 is TGTGCCAGCAGTGCCTTGACAGTTAACGGAAACACCATATATTTT. Amino acid sequence: CASSALTVNGNTIYF.

This clone was seen a handful of times. The CDR3 is CASSFSPSGGNEQFF. CDR3 DNA: TGTGCCAGCAGCTTTTCGCCTAGCGGGGGCAATGAGCAGTTCTTC. V and J are TRBV5-4 and TRBJ2-1; 10 nucleotides agree with TRBD2. There are 15 residues in the CDR3. Unmatched junction bases numbered 5, after V lost 2 bases and J lost 6 bases. Germline-derived CDR1 and CDR2 are SGHNT and YYREEE (reference sequence).

J is TRBJ1-5 and V is TRBV6-4; weak D call: TRBD1 (6 bases). The CDR3 is 17 residues long. Germline values: CDR1 MRHNA, CDR2 SNTAGT. V was cut by 6 bases and J by 8 bases, with 26 bases left in between. The CDR3 loop reads CASRSHSGTPPGEPQHF. The CDR3 region has the DNA TGTGCCAGCAGGAGCCACTCGGGGACACCCCCTGGGGAGCCCCAGCATTTT.

The chain has TRBV6-4 and TRBJ1-2; a weak D match, TRBD1 (5 bases). Trimming took 1 base from V and 8 from J, leaving 8 bases between them. CDR1 is MRHNA and CDR2 is SNTAGT in the germline V gene. This CDR3 is built from 12 residues. The CDR3 DNA reads as TGTGCCAGCAGTGACTGGGGCCGGGGCTACACCTTC. Translation: CASSDWGRGYTF.

This clone was counted only a few times. The chain couples TRBV2 to TRBJ1-5; D remains ambiguous. CDR1 is SNHLY, CDR2 FYNNEI, per germline. The CDR3 covers 14 residues. Trimming pared 3 bases from V and 3 bases from J, leaving 9 bases between. CDR3 in DNA: TGTGCCAGCAGTGATTTCCGGGACAATCAGCCCCAGCATTTT. Protein: CASSDFRDNQPQHF.

This clone has only a few counts. V gene TRBV18 combines with J gene TRBJ1-1; TRBD1 is a possible D gene (6 bases). V was trimmed by 3 bases and J by 1 base, leaving 12 bases between them. The CDR3 is made up of 15 amino acids. Germline V gene data show CDR1 as KGHSH and CDR2 as LQKENI. The CDR3 DNA reads TGTGCCAGCTCACCCGACAGGTCGCGGAACACTGAAGCTTTCTTT. Protein product: CASSPDRSRNTEAFF.

As regards this clone: A read error may explain this, as a much larger clone is one base away. The sample carries other DNA sequences with the same CDR3. The J gene is TRBJ2-1, the V gene TRBV7-9; D is undetermined. The V end was cut by 3 bases, the J end by 0 bases, with 12 bases between. CDR1 and CDR2 from the germline V gene are SEHNR and FQNEAQ (reference sequence). The length of the CDR3 is 16 residues. The DNA of the CDR3 is TGTGCCAGCAGCTTGAGCTTAGCCAGCTCCTACAATGAGCAGTTCTTC. Residues: CASSLSLASSYNEQFF.

V and J are TRBV6-5 and TRBJ2-7; TRBD1 matches 8 bases. The germline CDR1 and CDR2 sequences are MNHEY and SVGAGI. Trimming removed 5 bases from V and 4 bases from J; junction bases left unmatched: 7. CDR3 length equals 14 residues. The CDR3 spells CASSRGQGPYEQYF. DNA for the CDR3: TGTGCCAGCAGTCGAGGACAGGGTCCTTACGAGCAGTACTTC.

Comment on this clone: Only one base separates this from a far larger clonotype, so it likely reflects a read error. Other DNA sequences of this sample code for an identical CDR3. In nucleotides, the CDR3 is TGCGCCAGCAGCCAAGATCCAGGGACTTCTGGGGCTAACGTCCTGACTTTC. Translated, it gives CASSQDPGTSGANVLTF. The chain is built from TRBV4-3 and TRBJ2-6; weak D call: TRBD2 (6 bases). Germline-derived CDR1 and CDR2 are LGHNA and YSLEER. CDR3 length: 17 residues.

V usage is TRBV7-9 and J usage is TRBJ2-1; 11 bases align to TRBD1. CDR1 and CDR2 (germline): SEHNR, FQNEAQ (reference sequence). The CDR3 loop spans 14 amino acids. The V segment lost 4 bases and the J segment 9 bases; nucleotides outside the gene matches: 5. CDR3 coding DNA: TGTGCCAGCAGCTCGGACAGGGGGCTCGGTGAGCAGTTCTTC. The encoded protein is CASSSDRGLGEQFF.

For this clone: Other DNA variants within this sample encode the same CDR3. The rearrangement uses TRBV5-1 and TRBJ2-7; 7 nucleotides line up with TRBD2. V was pared by 3 bases and J by 7 bases, with 1 base of the junction left unmatched. CDR1 is SGHRS and CDR2 is YFSETQ in the germline V gene. This CDR3 has 11 residues. The CDR3 coding sequence is TGCGCCAGCAGCTGGGGAGGGGAGCAGTACTTC. Its protein product is CASSWGGEQYF.

In the case of this clone: This likely came from a read error, as a far larger clone is one base away. The chain has TRBV30 and TRBJ1-1; no firm D call. From germline, CDR1 is GTSNPN and CDR2 SVGIG (reference sequence). The length of the CDR3 is 13 residues. The CDR3 coding sequence is TGTGCCTGGAGTGTAGCAGAGAACACTGTAGCTTTCTTT. Protein sequence: CAWSVAENTVAFF.

The chain employs TRBV7-3 and TRBJ2-2, with unresolved D. The CDR3 covers 13 residues. The V end lost 3 bases, the J end lost 6 bases, and 8 bases lay between the germline ends. Germline CDR1 and CDR2: SGHTA and FQGTGA. This CDR3 is CASSFSSSGELFF. CDR3 nucleotides: TGTGCCAGCAGCTTCTCCTCCTCCGGGGAGCTGTTTTTT.

A word on this clone: This may stem from a read error, because a much larger clone lies one nucleotide away. The chain's CDR3 is CASSLLVGPDSPFHF. CDR3 bases: TGTGCCAGCAGTTTACTTGTAGGGCCGGATTCACCCTTCCACTTT. V usage is TRBV6-6 and J usage is TRBJ1-6; D uncertain. The CDR3 sequence is 15 residues long. Germline loops: CDR1 MNHNY, CDR2 SVGAGI (reference sequence).

The CDR3 loop reads CAWGDGYSNQPQHF. As DNA, the CDR3 is TGTGCCTGGGGGGACGGTTATAGCAATCAGCCCCAGCATTTT. V is TRBV30 and J is TRBJ1-5, with D tentatively TRBD1 (5 bases). The CDR3 length is 14 residues. Germline CDR1 GTSNPN, CDR2 SVGIG (reference sequence). Trimming stripped 5 bases from V and 0 bases from J, with 11 bases between.

J is TRBJ1-3 and V is TRBV5-4; D not certain. The germline CDR1 and CDR2 sequences are SGHNT and YYREEE (reference sequence). The CDR3 totals 16 residues. The V end lost 0 bases, the J end lost 0 bases, and 10 bases lay between the germline ends. The CDR3 nucleotides read TGTGCCAGCAGCTTGGGACATAAAAACTCTGGAAACACCATATATTTT. This sequence encodes CASSLGHKNSGNTIYF.

The chain recombines TRBV5-1 with TRBJ1-3, with 8 bases aligning to TRBD1. J was trimmed by 0 bases and V by 5 bases; bases with no gene match: 4. The CDR3 length is 15 residues. Germline lookup yields CDR1 SGHRS and CDR2 YFSETQ. The CDR3 spells CASRSGTGSGNTIYF. CDR3 DNA sequence: TGCGCCAGCAGGTCCGGGACAGGCTCTGGAAACACCATATATTTT.

V usage is TRBV7-9 and J usage is TRBJ2-3; D remains ambiguous. There are 12 residues in the CDR3. V gave up 3 bases and J gave up 4 bases, with 5 bases separating them. Germline CDR1 reads SEHNR; CDR2 reads FQNEAQ (reference sequence). CDR3 DNA: TGTGCCAGCAGCTTCAGTTCAGATACGCAGTATTTT. This translates into CASSFSSDTQYF.

Points on this clone: The sample contains more than one DNA sequence encoding this CDR3. The chain employs TRBV5-4 and TRBJ2-5, with 9 bases identical to TRBD1. The trim removed 4 bases at V and 3 bases at J, leaving 1 base unmatched. Germline CDR1 is SGHNT and CDR2 is YYREEE (reference sequence). There are 13 residues in the CDR3. The chain's CDR3 is CASSRDREETQYF. In DNA, the CDR3 is TGTGCCAGCAGCCGGGACAGGGAAGAGACCCAGTACTTC.

The CDR3 here is CATSRVNGELFF. DNA for the CDR3: TGTGCCACCAGCAGAGTCAACGGGGAGCTGTTTTTT. The gene calls are TRBV15 and TRBJ2-2, with D unclear. V was trimmed by 1 base and J by 7 bases, leaving 4 bases between them. The CDR3 length is 12 residues. Germline loops: CDR1 LNHNV, CDR2 YYDKDF (reference sequence).

V gene TRBV7-9 combines with J gene TRBJ2-7, with 9 bases lining up with TRBD2. Looked up from germline, CDR1 is SEHNR and CDR2 is FQNEAQ (reference sequence). The CDR3 totals 15 residues. V gave up 2 bases and J gave up 5 bases; unmatched junction bases: 7. Here the CDR3 DNA reads TGTGCCAGCAGCTTACTGGGCGGGAGGGCCCACGAGCAGTACTTC. This codes for CASSLLGGRAHEQYF.

The J gene is TRBJ2-7, the V gene TRBV4-2, with D tentatively TRBD2 (5 bases). Trimming pared 4 bases from V and 0 bases from J, leaving 13 bases between. The CDR3 is made up of 15 amino acids. Germline V lookup: CDR1 LGHNA, CDR2 YNFKEQ. CDR3 protein: CASSPAASGSYEQYF. The CDR3 nucleotides are TGTGCCAGCAGCCCAGCTGCAAGCGGCTCCTACGAGCAGTACTTC.